These T cell receptor beta chains were read from a single sample in a study of T cell responses to AZD1222 COVID-19 vaccine. The table came from immunoSEQ multiplex PCR; TCRdb's copy has only in-frame clones and leaves some out. Of 95,000 to 150,000 clones in the sample, 92% are singletons; the top ten hold 14%. The sequenced sample was peripheral blood, obtained on day 0 of AZD1222 vaccination. These receptors came from an adult in good health. The CDR3 runs from the conserved cysteine through the conserved F or W. The D gene is left open where the match is weak.

>TRBJ1-5|NA|TRBV7-5
CARSSGTGINQPQHF
>TRBJ2-5|TRBD1|TRBV4-1
CASRQGARETQYF
>TRBJ1-2|NA|TRBV27
CASSPGSGGNGYTF
>TRBJ2-3|TRBD2|TRBV7-2
CASSLAGTSGNPDTQYF
>TRBJ2-1|NA|TRBV28
CASRPPGGSNEQFF
>TRBJ1-4|TRBD1|TRBV11-3
CAPAQGKIDEKLFF
>TRBJ1-3|NA|TRBV7-2
CASSLGGFSGNTIYF
>TRBJ1-4|NA|TRBV28
CASSSGAKANEKLFF
>TRBJ1-4|NA|TRBV18
CASSPVWEGSNEKLFF
>TRBJ1-1|NA|TRBV28
CASSFSMNTEAFF
>TRBJ2-7|NA|TRBV6-1
CASSEALSVRPHEQYF
>TRBJ1-6|TRBD1|TRBV19
CASSRDSQNSPLHF
>TRBJ1-6|TRBD1|TRBV6-6
CASSTDRVYSPLHF
>TRBJ2-1|NA|TRBV19
CASSIGPRGSYNEQFF
>TRBJ2-1|TRBD2|TRBV15
CATSRDFAGGSNEQFF
>TRBJ1-1|NA|TRBV28
CASSLEGENTEAFF
>TRBJ2-7|NA|TRBV6-2/TRBV6-3
CASSYFLTGLNYEQYF
>TRBJ2-3|NA|TRBV27
CASSLAGDTQYF
>TRBJ1-6|NA|TRBV7-6
CASSSSLGLRSPLHF
>TRBJ1-1|TRBD1|TRBV28
CASSLRTGGNTEAFF
>TRBJ2-7|TRBD2|TRBV3-1/TRBV3-2
CASSQPGLAYEQYF
>TRBJ2-1|TRBD1|TRBV7-6
CASSLGGQGRNEQFF
>TRBJ1-2|TRBD1|TRBV5-4
CASSSRTGESNGYTF
>TRBJ2-3|NA|TRBV1
CTSSQEVTSGGPSTDTQYF
>TRBJ2-2|TRBD1|TRBV28
CASSLPGGRAVGITGELFF
>TRBJ1-1|NA|TRBV12-3/TRBV12-4
CASRGTEAFF
>TRBJ1-2|NA|TRBV12-3/TRBV12-4
CASRKLANYGYTF
>TRBJ2-1|NA|TRBV24-1
CATSDLGLKDEQFF
>TRBJ1-1|NA|TRBV28
CASRTTVSEAFF
>TRBJ1-2|NA|TRBV7-2
CASSLFGGYTF
>TRBJ1-6|TRBD1|TRBV3-1/TRBV3-2
CASSQEDRGNSPLHF
>TRBJ2-3|TRBD2|TRBV7-2
CASSQSLAGGQDTQYF
>TRBJ2-3|NA|TRBV7-2
CASSPERVADTQYF
>TRBJ1-4|NA|TRBV28
CASSPHRATGNEKLFF
>TRBJ2-5|NA|TRBV6-5
CASSRGPQETQYF
>TRBJ1-2|NA|TRBV12-5
CASGFYRDYGYTF
>TRBJ2-3|TRBD2|TRBV13
CASSPSGGDTDTQYF
>TRBJ1-2|NA|TRBV13
CASSLGWNFYGYTF
>TRBJ1-2|NA|TRBV19
CASSMSGRAFTYGYTF
>TRBJ2-5|NA|TRBV20-1
CSASFLQETQYF
>TRBJ1-5|TRBD1|TRBV2
CASSGWGQGRSQPQHF
>TRBJ1-2|TRBD1|TRBV5-1
CASSTGTGGGYGYTF
>TRBJ1-5|NA|TRBV11-2
CASSLGSNQPQHF
>TRBJ1-2|NA|TRBV3-1/TRBV3-2
CASSQGADYGYTF
>TRBJ2-2|NA|TRBV9
CASSVGRRGENTGELFF
>TRBJ1-2|TRBD1|TRBV29-1
CSVKSQGDYGYTF
>TRBJ1-5|NA|TRBV23-1
CASSAGGNNQPQHF
>TRBJ2-1|NA|TRBV28
CASRDNNEQFF
>TRBJ2-1|TRBD1|TRBV29-1
CSVEDPTGTGALNEQFF
>TRBJ2-5|NA|TRBV5-1
CASSREPQETQYF
>TRBJ2-1|TRBD2|TRBV4-1
CASSQQTSSRLGEQFF
>TRBJ1-3|TRBD1|TRBV28
CASSPGTGSGNTIYF
>TRBJ2-5|TRBD2|TRBV4-1
CASSQVGRGIRETQYF
>TRBJ2-3|NA|TRBV29-1
CSVEGQTGNTDTQYF
>TRBJ1-3|NA|TRBV27
CASSLVAGTGNTIYF
>TRBJ2-4|NA|TRBV12-2
CASRFRQGEAKNIQYF
>TRBJ1-2|TRBD1|TRBV11-2
CASSPGGRTYGYTF
>TRBJ2-2|TRBD2|TRBV11-2
CASSPRDYIWHGGGELFF
>TRBJ2-1|TRBD2|TRBV4-3
CASSQGLAGSYNEQFF
>TRBJ1-5|NA|TRBV7-9
CASSSSDVGNQPQHF